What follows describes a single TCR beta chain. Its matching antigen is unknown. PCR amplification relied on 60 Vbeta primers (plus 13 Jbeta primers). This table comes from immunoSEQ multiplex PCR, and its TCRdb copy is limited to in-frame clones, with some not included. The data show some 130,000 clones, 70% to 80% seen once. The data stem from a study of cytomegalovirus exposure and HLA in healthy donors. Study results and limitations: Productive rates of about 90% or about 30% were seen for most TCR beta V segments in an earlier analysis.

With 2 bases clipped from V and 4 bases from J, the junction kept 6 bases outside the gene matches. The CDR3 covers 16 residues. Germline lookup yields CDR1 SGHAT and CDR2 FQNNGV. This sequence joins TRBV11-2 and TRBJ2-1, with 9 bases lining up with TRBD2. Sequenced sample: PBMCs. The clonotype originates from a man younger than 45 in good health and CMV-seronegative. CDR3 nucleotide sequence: TGTGCCAGCAGCTTACGTCTTAGCGGGGGATACAATGAGCAGTTCTTC. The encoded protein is CASSLRLSGGYNEQFF.